This paragraph reports one TCR beta chain. These data belong to a study of T cell changes during pregnancy in multiple sclerosis. TCRdb keeps only in-frame clones here, not all; method: immunoSEQ multiplex PCR. The table lists tens of thousands of clones, 91% of them singletons. Germline V lookup: CDR1 KGHSH, CDR2 LQKENI. This CDR3 is built from 15 residues. The V end was cut by 3 bases, the J end by 0 bases, with 11 bases between. The chain recombines TRBV18 with TRBJ1-1; the D is unclear. The receptor was isolated from a female donor in good health, enrolled as a control in a pregnancy study. The sequences come from peripheral blood, collected after pregnancy. CDR3 protein: CASSPKDGMNTEAFF. The CDR3 DNA is TGTGCCAGCTCACCCAAAGACGGGATGAACACTGAAGCTTTCTTT.